These 2 T cell receptor beta chains came from one sample sequenced in a study of T cells in women clearing cervical HPV infection. Repertoires were generated with immunoSEQ multiplex PCR, while TCRdb's copy carries only in-frame clones and drops some. The sample data list under 45,000 clones. The sample taken for sequencing was blood buffy coat. Source of these receptors: a woman between 18 and 70 years old with a cervical HPV16 infection that either progressed to CIN3+ or cleared (not recorded which).

As to this clone: The sequence runs out 3 residues before the end of the CDR3; the remainder is reconstructed from the germline J gene. This sequence joins TRBV19 and TRBJ1-4; D gene uncertain. The CDR3 is 16 residues long. Germline-derived CDR1 and CDR2 are LNHDA and SQIVND (reference sequence). V dropped 8 bases and J dropped 0 bases, with 16 bases sitting between them. CDR3 DNA (partial): TGTGCCAGTTCCAGTCTGATTCGTGCAACTAATGAAAAA. Translating gives CASSSLIRATNEK. Given in full, the CDR3 is CASSSLIRATNEKLFF.

Note on this clone: The sequenced fragment ends 3 residues before the CDR3 boundary, so the rest is inferred from the germline J gene. This rearrangement joins TRBV28 to TRBJ2-3; D gene unclear. Germline CDR1 reads MDHEN; CDR2 reads SYDVKM. CDR3 size: 11 residues. The CDR3 loop is CASSSPQPQYF. Partial CDR3 DNA: TGTGCCAGCAGTTCCCCACAACCG.